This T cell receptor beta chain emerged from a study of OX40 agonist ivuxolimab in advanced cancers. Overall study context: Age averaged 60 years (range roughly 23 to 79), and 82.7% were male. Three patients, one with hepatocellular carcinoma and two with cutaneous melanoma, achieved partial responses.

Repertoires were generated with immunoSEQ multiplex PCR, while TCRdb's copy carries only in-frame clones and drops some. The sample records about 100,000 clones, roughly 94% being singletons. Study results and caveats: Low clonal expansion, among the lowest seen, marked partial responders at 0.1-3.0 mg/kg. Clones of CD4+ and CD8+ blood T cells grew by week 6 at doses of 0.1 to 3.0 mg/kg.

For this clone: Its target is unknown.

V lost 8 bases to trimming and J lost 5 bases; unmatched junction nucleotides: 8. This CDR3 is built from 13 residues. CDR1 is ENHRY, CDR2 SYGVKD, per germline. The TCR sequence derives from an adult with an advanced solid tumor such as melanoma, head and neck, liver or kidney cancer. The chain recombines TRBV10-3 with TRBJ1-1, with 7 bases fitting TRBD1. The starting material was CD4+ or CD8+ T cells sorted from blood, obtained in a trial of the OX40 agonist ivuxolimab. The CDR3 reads CAIGEGAGTEAFF. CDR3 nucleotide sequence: TGTGCCATCGGGGAGGGGGCAGGAACTGAAGCTTTCTTT.